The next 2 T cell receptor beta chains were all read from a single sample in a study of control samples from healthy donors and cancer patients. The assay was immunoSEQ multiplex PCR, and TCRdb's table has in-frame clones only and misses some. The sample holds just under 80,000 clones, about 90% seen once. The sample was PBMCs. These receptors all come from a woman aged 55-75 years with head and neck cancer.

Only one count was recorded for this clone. CDR3 amino acids: CASTPTRTQLSGYTF. DNA for the CDR3: TGTGCCAGCACGCCGACTAGAACTCAGCTCTCTGGCTACACCTTC. This sequence joins TRBV6-5 and TRBJ1-2; D is ambiguous. The length of the CDR3 is 15 residues. CDR1 and CDR2 (germline): MNHEY, SVGAGI. With 7 bases removed from V and 7 bases from J, the gap between germline ends came to 22 bases.

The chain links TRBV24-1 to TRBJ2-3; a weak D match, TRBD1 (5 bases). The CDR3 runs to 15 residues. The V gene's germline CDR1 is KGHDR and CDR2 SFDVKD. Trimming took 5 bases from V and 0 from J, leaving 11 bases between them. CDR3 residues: CATSAGPGSTDTQYF. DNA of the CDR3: TGTGCCACCAGTGCAGGGCCGGGTAGCACAGATACGCAGTATTTT.